Many counts were recorded for the clone carrying this T cell receptor (beta chain). No antigen is known for it. This entry comes from a study of CD8+CD57+ T cells in acquired aplastic anemia. Study-level background: Among healthy donors, CD4+ cells averaged roughly 11 million reads. Study-wide results and caveats: Sharing between patients and controls was observed for roughly 30 CD8+ CDR3 sequences.

CDR3 and TCR beta VDJ profiling relied on genomic DNA as the template. Each CDR3 protein is one row after TCRdb ran MiXCR on the reads. The sample yields 150,000 to 200,000 distinct CDR3 sequences, around 40% seen once. The CDR3 runs 17 residues. CDR1 and CDR2 (germline): SGHNT, YYREEE (reference sequence). Germline trimming cut 3 bases from V and 0 bases from J; bases unmatched to any gene: 8. The material sequenced was sorted CD4+, CD8+, or CD8+CD57+ T cells (not recorded which) from PBMCs. J is TRBJ2-4 and V is TRBV5-4, with TRBD1 matching 8 bases. The clonotype originates from a human donor in good health. This chain's CDR3 is CASSSRGQGLAKNIQYF. In DNA form, the CDR3 reads TGTGCCAGCAGCTCTCGTGGACAGGGTCTAGCCAAAAACATTCAGTACTTC.